This T cell receptor (beta chain) derives from a study of T cell responses to AZD1222 COVID-19 vaccine. Study-wide results and caveats: There were mostly white British donors and more females than males, and clonal diversity was possibly underestimated.

The protocol was immunoSEQ multiplex PCR, while the TCRdb copy is restricted to in-frame clones and leaves out a portion. The sample consists of 90,000 or so clones, over 70% of them appearing once. A word on this clone: What it recognizes is unknown.

Germline lookup yields CDR1 SGHTA and CDR2 FQGNSA. The CDR3 consists of 15 residues. Trimming took 5 bases from V and 0 from J, leaving 11 bases between them. Here the sequenced sample was peripheral blood, taken on day 0 of AZD1222 vaccination. The chain is built from TRBV7-2 and TRBJ2-1; D gene ambiguous. This receptor was taken from an adult in good health. The CDR3: CASSQYRTSYNEQFF. CDR3 DNA sequence: TGTGCCAGCAGCCAATATAGGACCTCCTACAATGAGCAGTTCTTC.